The 2 T cell receptor beta chains below all came from one sample that was sequenced in a study of CD8 T cells in Susac syndrome. Random hexamers were used to reverse transcribe an amount of roughly 0.45 to 1 ug RNA. TCRdb independently ran MiXCR on the immunoSEQ multiplex PCR reads; one entry per CDR3 protein. In the table there are some 140,000 distinct CDR3 sequences, over 90% of which are singletons. What was sequenced was CD8+ T cells from PBMCs. The receptors here all came from a human donor with Susac syndrome.

This chain connects TRBV2 to TRBJ2-3; D may correspond to TRBD1 or TRBD2 (5 bases each). Trimming stripped 7 bases from V and 1 base from J, with 15 bases between. The CDR3 has 15 residues. Germline values: CDR1 SNHLY, CDR2 FYNNEI. The CDR3 sequence: CASISVGDGTDTQYF. CDR3 nucleotide sequence: TGTGCCAGCATTTCGGTAGGGGACGGCACAGATACGCAGTATTTT.

This clonotype was counted once. The gene calls are TRBV27 and TRBJ1-1; a possible D gene is TRBD1 (5 bases). V lost 6 bases, J lost 9 bases, and 17 bases lay in between. The CDR3 length is 13 residues. Germline lookup yields CDR1 MNHEY and CDR2 SMNVEV (reference sequence). CDR3: CASRSPGLLQAFF. For the CDR3, the DNA is TGTGCCAGCAGATCCCCGGGACTACTCCAAGCTTTCTTT.